The present T cell receptor (beta chain) was sequenced within a study of OX40 agonist ivuxolimab in advanced cancers. Study summary: Head and neck, renal cell, melanoma or hepatocellular carcinoma were the cancers that dose-escalation patients had. Averaging around 60 years in age, with a range of roughly 20 to 80, the cohort was approximately 83% male. Whole-study findings and limits: Clonal expansion from baseline to week 6 occurred in both CD4+ and CD8+ T cells.

In regard to this clone: Its antigen remains unidentified.

TCRdb's table, derived via immunoSEQ multiplex PCR, lists solely in-frame clones and lacks some. The repertoire holds 70,000 to 80,000 clones, with approximately 81% as singletons. The V end lost 2 bases, the J end lost 0 bases, and 5 bases lay between the germline ends. CDR1 and CDR2 (germline): SEHNR, FQNEAQ (reference sequence). This CDR3 has 14 amino acids. Sequencing used CD4+ or CD8+ T cells sorted from blood, obtained in a trial of the OX40 agonist ivuxolimab. V gene TRBV7-9 combines with J gene TRBJ2-1; no firm D call. This sequence originates from an adult with an advanced solid tumor such as melanoma, head and neck, liver or kidney cancer. CDR3 sequence (DNA): TGTGCCAGCAGCTTACAGAACTCCTACAATGAGCAGTTCTTC. Protein sequence: CASSLQNSYNEQFF.